This T cell receptor (beta chain) was retrieved from a study of T cells in localized non-small cell lung cancer. Turning to this clone: As yet, its antigen is unknown.

Study results and caveats: Uninvolved neighboring lung showed the greatest T cell clonality, exceeding tumor.

Assay: immunoSEQ multiplex PCR; the TCRdb copy retains only in-frame clones and omits some. This sample has around 3,100 clones, with about 26% found just once. The length of the CDR3 is 12 residues. Germline values: CDR1 SQVTM, CDR2 ANQGSEA. The V end was cut by 7 bases, the J end by 4 bases, with 8 bases between. Sequencing was performed on normal lung tissue next to the tumor, taken before any cancer treatment. This clonotype was sampled from a woman aged 35-70 years with stage I lung adenocarcinoma. The chain employs TRBV29-1 and TRBJ2-6; D not resolved. The CDR3 sequence: CSAYTGANVLTF. CDR3 coding DNA: TGCAGCGCCTACACCGGGGCCAACGTCCTGACTTTC.